Below, 9 T cell receptor beta chains from the same sample are listed, as sequenced in a study of CD8 T cells in ankylosing spondylitis. TCRdb reprocessed the 5' RACE reads via MiXCR and lists one record per CDR3 protein. Among 350,000 to 400,000 distinct CDR3 sequences, 20% to 25% were seen once, and the ten largest hold about 12%. Specimen: blood, either unsorted or a sorted T cell fraction (not recorded which). The receptors come from a male donor with ankylosing spondylitis or in good health (not recorded which).

This clonotype has only one observation. V is TRBV19 and J is TRBJ2-5, with a weak D call TRBD1 (5 bases). The germline V gene encodes CDR1 LNHDA and CDR2 SQIVND (reference sequence). V was cut by 3 bases and J by 5 bases, with 13 bases left in between. The CDR3 length is 14 residues. The CDR3 DNA reads as TGTGCCAGTAGTATTGCCGCAGGGTATGAGACCCAGTACTTC. The encoded protein is CASSIAAGYETQYF.

This clonotype occurred many times. V gene TRBV12-3 or TRBV12-4 combines with J gene TRBJ2-1; no firm D call. V lost 4 bases, J lost 5 bases, and 6 bases lay in between. This CDR3 region has 12 residues. The DNA of the CDR3 is TGTGCCAGCAGTTCCAGGAACAATGAGCAGTTCTTC. It codes for CASSSRNNEQFF.

This chain uses TRBV7-9 with TRBJ1-4, with D maybe TRBD1 (5 bases). Trimming took 4 bases from V and 8 from J, leaving 23 bases between them. The germline gives CDR1 SEHNR, CDR2 FQNEAQ (reference sequence). The CDR3 contains 17 residues. The CDR3 spells CASSSDFGTGEGEKLFF. Written as DNA, the CDR3 is TGTGCCAGCAGCTCGGATTTCGGGACCGGAGAGGGGGAAAAACTGTTTTTT.

This clonotype has just a few counts. DNA for the CDR3: TGCGCCAGCAACCCCGGGACAACAAACACCGGGGAGCTGTTTTTT. Protein: CASNPGTTNTGELFF. This chain links TRBV10-2 with TRBJ2-2; possible D gene TRBD1, 6 bases. The CDR3 loop spans 15 amino acids. V gave up 7 bases and J gave up 2 bases, with 14 bases separating them. CDR1 and CDR2 from the germline V gene are WSHSY and SAAADI.

This clonotype was counted a few times. This chain connects TRBV29-1 to TRBJ2-1, with D possibly matching TRBD1 (6 bases). Deletions cut 6 bases from V and 2 bases from J, with 11 bases between. The CDR3 has 13 amino acids. Germline CDR1 is SQVTM and CDR2 is ANQGSEA. CDR3 protein: CSVWDNTYNEQFF. CDR3 bases: TGCAGCGTCTGGGACAATACCTACAATGAGCAGTTCTTC.

This clonotype was seen only a few times. This chain links TRBV27 with TRBJ1-2; TRBD1 matches 9 bases. The CDR3 consists of 15 residues. Trimming cost V 5 bases and J 2 bases; bases outside gene matches: 6. Germline loops: CDR1 MNHEY, CDR2 SMNVEV (reference sequence). The chain's CDR3 is CASSTPGQGNYGYTF. CDR3 nucleotides: TGTGCCAGCAGTACACCGGGACAGGGAAACTATGGCTACACCTTC.

J is TRBJ2-1 and V is TRBV24-1; a weak D match, TRBD2 (6 bases). Germline loops: CDR1 KGHDR, CDR2 SFDVKD. This CDR3 is 17 amino acids long. Trimming shortened V by 3 bases and J by 8 bases, and 22 bases separated the two germline ends. This CDR3 is CATSDRLATQLSDEQFF. DNA for the CDR3: TGTGCCACCAGTGATCGGCTAGCGACCCAACTTAGCGATGAGCAGTTCTTC.

V usage is TRBV9 and J usage is TRBJ2-5, with 7 bases matching TRBD1. CDR1 and CDR2 (germline): SGDLS, YYNGEE. Trimming at V came to 5 bases and at J to 5 bases, leaving 9 bases not matched to a gene. CDR3 length: 14 residues. This CDR3 reads CASSEDRDLETQYF. The CDR3 DNA is TGTGCCAGCAGTGAAGACAGGGATCTGGAGACCCAGTACTTC.

This clonotype was recorded a few times. The chain carries TRBV9 and TRBJ1-2; TRBD1 is a possible D gene (6 bases). Looked up from germline, CDR1 is SGDLS and CDR2 is YYNGEE. The V end lost 0 bases, the J end lost 7 bases, and 16 bases lay between the germline ends. The CDR3 is 15 amino acids. The CDR3 is CASSVATGRQVGYTF. As DNA, the CDR3 is TGTGCCAGCAGCGTAGCAACAGGGAGGCAAGTTGGCTACACCTTC.